The rows below give T cell receptor beta chains drawn from one sample of a study of cytomegalovirus exposure and HLA in healthy donors. Here immunoSEQ multiplex PCR was the method, and the copy in TCRdb shows in-frame clones only, minus some. Recorded for this sample: approximately 38,000 clones. The sequencing sample was made of PBMCs. These receptors were collected from a man aged 40-50 years in good health and CMV-seropositive. CDR3s include the opening cysteine and the closing phenylalanine or tryptophan. The D gene is left open where the match is weak.

>TRBV5-5|TRBD2|TRBJ2-3
TGTGCCAGCAGCTACTTAGCGGGAGCCGTGGCAGATACGCAGTATTTT
CASSYLAGAVADTQYF
>TRBV2|NA|TRBJ1-4
TGTGCCAGCAGTGGACAGGAGGTCGAAAAACTGTTTTTT
CASSGQEVEKLFF
>TRBV27|NA|TRBJ1-1
TGTGCCAGCAGCCATAACAGGGATAACACTGAAGCTTTCTTT
CASSHNRDNTEAFF
>TRBV4-3|TRBD1|TRBJ2-2
TGCGCCAGCAGCCCATGGACAGGGAACACCGGGGAGCTGTTTTTT
CASSPWTGNTGELFF
>TRBV19|NA|TRBJ2-1
TGTGCCAGTACCTCCGGGACAAAAAACAATGAGCAGTTCTTC
CASTSGTKNNEQFF
>TRBV5-4|NA|TRBJ2-3
TGTGCCAGCAGCTTTCCAGTCACAGATACGCAGTATTTT
CASSFPVTDTQYF
>TRBV10-3|NA|TRBJ2-7
TGTGCCATCAGTGAAACAGGGAGCTCCTACGAGCAGTACTTC
CAISETGSSYEQYF
>TRBV6-4|TRBD1|TRBJ1-1
TGTGCCAGCAGTGAACAGGGGAGCACTGAAGCTTTCTTT
CASSEQGSTEAFF
>TRBV7-6|NA|TRBJ1-5
TGTGCCAGCAGCTTAAGGCCTGGGGTGGGGAGTGGGGATCAGCCCCAGCATTTT
CASSLRPGVGSGDQPQHF
>TRBV5-6|NA|TRBJ2-7
TGTGCCAGCAGCTGGGGGACAAGGGACGAGCAGTACTTC
CASSWGTRDEQYF
>TRBV6-5|NA|TRBJ2-1
TGTGCCAGCAGCTCTAGACCCGACAATGAGCAGTTCTTC
CASSSRPDNEQFF
>TRBV11-3|NA|TRBJ1-3
TGTGCCAGCAGCTCCGGAAGTGGTTGGATCTCGGGGAGCTCTGGAAACACCATATATTTT
CASSSGSGWISGSSGNTIYF
>TRBV9|TRBD2|TRBJ2-2
TGTGCCAGCAGCGACCGGGCGGGGGGGGGACTAGCGGGAGTCGGGGAGCTGTTTTTT
CASSDRAGGGLAGVGELFF
>TRBV11-3|TRBD2|TRBJ2-7
TGTGCCAGCAGCTTGCCGGGACTAGCGGGATTGTACGAGCAGTACTTC
CASSLPGLAGLYEQYF
>TRBV19|NA|TRBJ2-6
TGTGCCAGTAATGTTAGCTCTGGGGCCAACGTCCTGACTTTT
CASNVSSGANVLTF
>TRBV21-1|NA|TRBJ2-7
TGTGCCAGCAACGACAGGGAGGTGTACGAGCAGTACTTC
CASNDREVYEQYF
>TRBV19|TRBD1|TRBJ2-1
TGTGCCAGTAGGGAACAGGGGGTATCGTCCTACAATGAGCAGTTCTTC
CASREQGVSSYNEQFF
>TRBV25-1|TRBD2|TRBJ2-1
TGTGCCAGCATCTCCGGACTAGCGGGGGGAGGGAATGAGCAGTTCTTC
CASISGLAGGGNEQFF
>TRBV19|NA|TRBJ1-5
TGTGCCAGTACTGAGGGAGGGTTCGGCAATCAGCCCCAGCATTTT
CASTEGGFGNQPQHF
>TRBV10-3|TRBD1|TRBJ2-7
TGTGCCATCAGTGAGTCCCCGGGACAGGGAGGCGAGCAGTACTTC
CAISESPGQGGEQYF
>TRBV7-3|TRBD1|TRBJ1-2
TGTGCCAGCAGTCCCACAGGGGGCATTGGCTACACCTTC
CASSPTGGIGYTF
>TRBV30|TRBD2|TRBJ2-1
TGTGCCTGGAGTCCGGGACTAGGGAAATACAATGAGCAGTTCTTC
CAWSPGLGKYNEQFF
>TRBV20-1|NA|TRBJ2-5
TGCAGTGCTGTAAAATCGACAGAGCAGTACTTC
CSAVKSTEQYF
>TRBV5-8|NA|TRBJ1-3
TGTGCCAGCAGCCCGGTCGGGGGGACTCGTGGAAACACCATATATTTT
CASSPVGGTRGNTIYF
>TRBV19|NA|TRBJ2-1
TGTGCCAGTAGTTCGGGCCGGGACTCCCCGGGGCAGTTCTTC
CASSSGRDSPGQFF
>TRBV2|TRBD1|TRBJ1-2
TGTGCCAGCGACCTTGGGACAGGCTCTAACTATGGCTACACCTTC
CASDLGTGSNYGYTF
>TRBV7-9|NA|TRBJ1-4
TGTGCCAGCAGCTTAGCCGCCGACTTTTCTAACGTTAGGTTTTTT
CASSLAADFSNVRFF
>TRBV5-6|TRBD1|TRBJ1-2
TGTGCCAGCAGCTCTGGACAGGGGGGGTACTATGGCTACACCTTC
CASSSGQGGYYGYTF
>TRBV30|NA|TRBJ2-1
TGTGCCTGGAGTCGTGGGGAGATCCTTTGGGATGAGCAGTTCTTC
CAWSRGEILWDEQFF
>TRBV30|TRBD1|TRBJ2-7
TGTGCCTGGAGTAGGGGGACAGGGGCCGGCGAGCAGTACTTC
CAWSRGTGAGEQYF
>TRBV7-6|TRBD2|TRBJ2-3
TGTGCCAGCAGCCAACTAGCGGGAGTAGTCTCAGATACGCAGTATTTT
CASSQLAGVVSDTQYF
>TRBV29-1|TRBD1|TRBJ2-3
TGCAGCGGTAGGGGGCTGACGGATACGCAGTATTTT
CSGRGLTDTQYF
>TRBV19|TRBD2|TRBJ2-2
TGTGCCAGTAGTTCTAAACTAGCGGAGACCGGGGAGCTGTTTTTT
CASSSKLAETGELFF
>TRBV7-9|TRBD2|TRBJ2-2
TGTGCCAGCAGCCTACCGCGGGCTAGCGGGAACACCGGGGAGCTGTTTTTT
CASSLPRASGNTGELFF
>TRBV10-2|NA|TRBJ1-2
TGCGCCAGCAGTGAGTCGGGCCTGAGCTACACCTTC
CASSESGLSYTF
>TRBV5-4|TRBD2|TRBJ2-3
TGTGCCAGCAGCCCCCGTATTCTAGCGGGAGGGCCCGCGGATACGCAGTATTTT
CASSPRILAGGPADTQYF
>TRBV10-3|TRBD2|TRBJ2-5
TGTGCCATCAGAGCGGGAGATTCGGGAGAGACCCAGTACTTC
CAIRAGDSGETQYF
>TRBV30|NA|TRBJ2-1
TGTGCCTGGAGTGTAGGCGGGCCCTACAATGAGCAGTTCTTC
CAWSVGGPYNEQFF
>TRBV30|NA|TRBJ2-1
TGTGCCTGGAGCCTGGCAGTTGGCTACAATGAGCAGTTCTTC
CAWSLAVGYNEQFF
>TRBV27|TRBD1|TRBJ1-1
TGTGCCAGCAGCCGAGACAGGGTTCCCACTGAAGCTTTCTTT
CASSRDRVPTEAFF